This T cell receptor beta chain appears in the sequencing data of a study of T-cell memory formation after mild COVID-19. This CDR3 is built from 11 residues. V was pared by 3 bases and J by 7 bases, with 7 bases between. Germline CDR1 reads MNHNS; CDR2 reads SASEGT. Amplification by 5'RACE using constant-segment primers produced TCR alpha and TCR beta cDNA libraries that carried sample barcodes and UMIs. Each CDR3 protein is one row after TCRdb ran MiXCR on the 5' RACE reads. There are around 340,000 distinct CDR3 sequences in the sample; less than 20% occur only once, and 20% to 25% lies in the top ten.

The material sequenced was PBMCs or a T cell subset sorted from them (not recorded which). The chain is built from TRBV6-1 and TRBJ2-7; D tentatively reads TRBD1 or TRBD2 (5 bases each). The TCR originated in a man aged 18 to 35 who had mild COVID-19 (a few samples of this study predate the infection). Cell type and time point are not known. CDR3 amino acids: CASSEGPEQYF. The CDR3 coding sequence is TGTGCCAGCAGTGAGGGACCGGAGCAGTACTTC.